Below, 25 T cell receptor beta chains from the same sample are listed, as sequenced in a study of cytomegalovirus exposure and HLA in healthy donors. PCR amplification relied on 60 Vbeta primers (plus 13 Jbeta primers). TCRdb's table, derived via immunoSEQ multiplex PCR, lists solely in-frame clones and lacks some. The table shows approximately 150,000 clones, with approximately 80% occurring only once. Source material: PBMCs. These receptors were taken from a woman younger than 45 in good health and CMV-seronegative.

The chain joins TRBV27 to TRBJ2-1; TRBD1 matches at 9 bases. V was clipped by 5 bases and J by 5 bases; unmatched bases: 7. Germline-derived CDR1 and CDR2 are MNHEY and SMNVEV (reference sequence). The CDR3 loop spans 15 amino acids. The CDR3 region is CASSPDRGGHNEQFF. The CDR3 coding sequence is TGTGCCAGCAGTCCGGACAGGGGAGGGCACAATGAGCAGTTCTTC.

The chain joins TRBV5-1 to TRBJ2-5; 9 nucleotides match TRBD1. CDR3 length: 16 amino acids. Germline loops: CDR1 SGHRS, CDR2 YFSETQ. J gave up 1 base and V 2 bases, and 6 bases lay outside the gene matches. The DNA of the CDR3 is TGCGCCAGCAGCTTCCGGACAGGGGTAGGCCAAGAGACCCAGTACTTC. Translated: CASSFRTGVGQETQYF.

The chain uses TRBV27 and TRBJ2-3; 15 positions agree with TRBD2. The germline V gene encodes CDR1 MNHEY and CDR2 SMNVEV (reference sequence). V was clipped by 5 bases and J by 2 bases; unmatched bases: 11. The CDR3 spans 19 residues. Here the CDR3 reads CASSLWAGTSGGTTDTQYF. The CDR3, as DNA: TGTGCCAGCAGTCTATGGGCCGGGACTAGCGGGGGGACCACAGATACGCAGTATTTT.

The rearrangement links TRBV5-1 to TRBJ2-3; D is uncertain. Germline V gene sequence: CDR1 SGHRS, CDR2 YFSETQ. The CDR3 has 13 amino acids. V lost 4 bases to trimming and J lost 5 bases, with 11 bases between them. CDR3 amino acids: CASSPLTEDTQYF. The CDR3 coding sequence is TGCGCCAGCAGCCCCCTTACAGAAGATACGCAGTATTTT. The complete variable domain, with remaining parts taken from reference TRBV5-1 and TRBJ2-3, reads KAGVTQTPRYLIKTRGQQVTLSCSPISGHRSVSWYQQTPGQGLQFLFEYFSETQRNKGNFPGRFSGRQFSNSRSEMNVSTLELGDSALYLCASSPLTEDTQYFGPGTRLTVL.

V gene TRBV5-4 combines with J gene TRBJ2-7, with a possible D match to TRBD2 (6 bases). CDR3 length equals 12 residues. Germline V CDR1 and CDR2: SGHNT, YYREEE (reference sequence). Trimming took off 6 bases at V and 7 bases at J, with 14 bases between the two ends. The CDR3: CASTRHGGEQYF. The CDR3 DNA is TGTGCCAGCACCCGCCATGGGGGGGAGCAGTACTTC.

This sequence joins TRBV10-2 and TRBJ2-7; 8 bases are shared with TRBD2. Germline lookup yields CDR1 WSHSY and CDR2 SAAADI. The trim removed 5 bases at V and 7 bases at J, leaving 13 bases unmatched. The CDR3 spans 15 residues. For the CDR3, the DNA is TGCGCCAGCAGTCAATCCGGGGGGGGTCTGGGGGAGCAGTACTTC. Its protein product is CASSQSGGGLGEQYF.

The J gene is TRBJ1-1, the V gene TRBV28, with unresolved D. Germline assignment: CDR1 MDHEN and CDR2 SYDVKM. The germline V and J ends were trimmed by 5 bases and 0 bases, with 13 bases remaining between them. The CDR3 is made up of 15 amino acids. CDR3 sequence reads: CASSTRSEVNTEAFF. The CDR3 region has the DNA TGTGCCAGCAGTACGAGGTCGGAGGTGAACACTGAAGCTTTCTTT.

This clone was detected only a few times. This chain uses TRBV19 with TRBJ1-1; 12 positions match TRBD1. Germline V gene lookup returns CDR1 LNHDA and CDR2 SQIVND (reference sequence). The CDR3 extends over 19 amino acids. Unmatched junction bases numbered 14, after V lost 6 bases and J lost 0 bases. The CDR3 coding sequence is TGTGCCAGTAGAAAATTCTACGGGACAGGGGGCGGAATGAACACTGAAGCTTTCTTT. Translating gives CASRKFYGTGGGMNTEAFF.

The V call is TRBV5-1, the J call TRBJ1-2; maybe TRBD1 (6 bases). V lost 3 bases and J lost 4, with 16 bases in between. Germline V lookup: CDR1 SGHRS, CDR2 YFSETQ. The CDR3 is made up of 15 amino acids. The CDR3 DNA sequence: TGCGCCAGCAGCTCTACCGGGACACAGATCTATGGCTACACCTTC. As protein: CASSSTGTQIYGYTF.

This clone was seen just once. The chain recombines TRBV9 with TRBJ2-1, with 7 bases matching TRBD1. This CDR3 spans 18 amino acids. The V gene's germline CDR1 is SGDLS and CDR2 YYNGEE. Losses at the gene ends were 4 bases for V and 7 bases for J; bases not matched to a gene: 20. In nucleotides, the CDR3 is TGTGCCAGCAGCCCACTCTCAAGGTGGCAGGGGGAGTGGAATGAGCAGTTCTTC. Translating gives CASSPLSRWQGEWNEQFF.

The chain joins TRBV27 to TRBJ2-2; 13 bases match TRBD2. CDR1 and CDR2 from the germline V gene are MNHEY and SMNVEV (reference sequence). V dropped 2 bases and J dropped 6; count of bases not matched to a gene: 3. This CDR3 has 16 amino acids. The CDR3: CASSLTSGRAAGELFF. The CDR3, as DNA: TGTGCCAGCAGTTTAACTAGCGGGAGGGCCGCCGGGGAGCTGTTTTTT.

J is TRBJ1-2 and V is TRBV28, with 8 nucleotides matching TRBD1. J lost 4 bases, V lost 1 base, and 2 bases had no gene match. Germline V gene sequence: CDR1 MDHEN, CDR2 SYDVKM. The CDR3 totals 14 residues. This CDR3 reads CASSLFDRGYGYTF. The CDR3 DNA sequence: TGTGCCAGCAGTTTATTCGACAGGGGCTATGGCTACACCTTC.

The rearrangement links TRBV28 to TRBJ2-3; TRBD2 matches at 7 bases. Per the germline V gene, CDR1 is MDHEN and CDR2 is SYDVKM. J lost 1 base, V lost 3 bases, and 4 bases had no gene match. This CDR3 has 15 amino acids. In nucleotides, the CDR3 is TGTGCCAGCAGTTTTCCTAGCGGAGGCACAGATACGCAGTATTTT. Translated, it gives CASSFPSGGTDTQYF.

The chain has TRBV29-1 and TRBJ2-7; the match to TRBD1 covers 7 bases. With V trimmed by 6 bases and J by 7 bases, 6 bases remained unmatched. Germline CDR1 is SQVTM and CDR2 is ANQGSEA. This CDR3 has 11 residues. The CDR3 region has the DNA TGCAGCGTAGGGACAGACGGAGAGCAGTACTTC. It codes for CSVGTDGEQYF.

The chain has TRBV7-9 and TRBJ1-2; D not certain. CDR3 length equals 18 residues. Germline values: CDR1 SEHNR, CDR2 FQNEAQ (reference sequence). V lost 1 base to trimming and J lost 2 bases, with 20 bases between them. This CDR3 reads CASSLESGVKSRNYGYTF. CDR3 in DNA: TGTGCCAGCAGCTTAGAATCCGGTGTCAAGAGCAGGAACTATGGCTACACCTTC.

This chain links TRBV7-7 with TRBJ1-1; D gene unclear. The germline V and J ends were trimmed by 1 base and 6 bases, with 9 bases remaining between them. CDR1 SSHAT and CDR2 FNYEAQ come from the germline V gene (reference sequence). CDR3 length: 13 residues. Here the CDR3 DNA reads TGTGCCAGCAGCTTAGAAAAGGAGTCTGAAGCTTTCTTT. The encoded protein is CASSLEKESEAFF.

Points on this clone: Given the absence of the conserved phenylalanine or tryptophan at the CDR3 end, a read error is likely. It is unclear where the CDR3 begins or ends on the DNA, so no DNA is shown, and the CDR3 is as TCRdb lists it. The CDR3 spells CAWSVEDGTSGY. J is TRBJ2-4 and V is TRBV30; TRBD2, the table's D call, lacks a check against the DNA. The germline CDR1 and CDR2 sequences are GTSNPN and SVGIG (reference sequence). The CDR3 is 12 amino acids in total, end residues counted.

J is TRBJ1-2 and V is TRBV21-1; TRBD1, the table's D call, was not compared with the DNA. TRBV21-1 is a documented pseudogene. CDR3 size: 17 residues. CDR3 nucleotide sequence: TGTGCCAGCAGCAAAGATGGGGCAGGGGAGTGCTCGGGTGGCTACACCTTC. It is translated as CASSKDGAGECSGGYTF.

The chain uses TRBV30 and TRBJ1-1; no definite D call. CDR1 GTSNPN and CDR2 SVGIG come from the germline V gene (reference sequence). The CDR3 is 17 amino acids. V gave up 3 bases and J gave up 3 bases, with 23 bases separating them. The CDR3 DNA follows: TGTGCCTGGAGGCGGTTTAGGTACAGCGGAAGGGACACTGAAGCTTTCTTT. Its protein is CAWRRFRYSGRDTEAFF.

Note on this clone: Other DNA sequences in this specimen translate into the identical CDR3. The chain employs TRBV5-1 and TRBJ1-1, with a tentative D call TRBD1 (6 bases). V gave up 0 bases and J gave up 1 base, with 7 bases separating them. Germline V lookup: CDR1 SGHRS, CDR2 YFSETQ. The CDR3 sequence is 14 residues long. The CDR3 nucleotides are TGCGCCAGCAGCTTGGCCAGGGGGAACACTGAAGCTTTCTTT. It specifies CASSLARGNTEAFF.

The CDR3 loop reads CASSKNGARVTEAFF. DNA for the CDR3: TGTGCCAGCAGCAAAAATGGGGCCAGGGTCACTGAAGCTTTCTTT. V is TRBV21-1 and J is TRBJ1-1; TRBD1 is the table's D call and was not checked against the DNA. TRBV21-1 is tagged as a pseudogene. The CDR3 has 15 amino acids.

The gene calls are TRBV29-1 and TRBJ1-2; 12 bases map to TRBD1. The CDR3 covers 13 residues. The germline CDR1 and CDR2 sequences are SQVTM and ANQGSEA. J lost 7 bases, V lost 3 bases, and 3 bases had no gene match. DNA of the CDR3: TGCAGCGTTGATCGGGACAGGGGGCGTGGCTACACCTTC. This gives the protein CSVDRDRGRGYTF.

This rearrangement joins TRBV27 to TRBJ2-5; D unclear. From germline, CDR1 is MNHEY and CDR2 SMNVEV (reference sequence). Between the trimmed V and J ends, which lost 3 bases and 0 bases, there was a span of 8 bases. The CDR3 is 14 amino acids. CDR3 in DNA: TGTGCCAGCAGTTTTTGGGCAGACCAAGAGACCCAGTACTTC. Its translation is CASSFWADQETQYF.

The rearrangement links TRBV7-9 to TRBJ2-7; 8 nucleotides line up with TRBD1. J lost 3 bases, V lost 0 bases, and 13 bases had no gene match. The CDR3 consists of 18 residues. Germline CDR1 reads SEHNR; CDR2 reads FQNEAQ (reference sequence). CDR3: CASSLAYARTGKFYEQYF. The CDR3 DNA is TGTGCCAGCAGCTTAGCGTACGCCAGGACAGGGAAGTTCTACGAGCAGTACTTC.

V and J are TRBV5-1 and TRBJ2-5, with a tentative D call TRBD2 (5 bases). CDR1 is SGHRS, CDR2 YFSETQ, per germline. V was clipped by 4 bases and J by 5 bases, with 12 bases between them. This CDR3 region has 13 residues. CDR3 in amino acids: CASSQERGETQYF. CDR3 nucleotides: TGCGCCAGCAGCCAAGAAAGAGGGGAGACCCAGTACTTC.